This T cell receptor (beta chain) is drawn from a study of Graves' ophthalmopathy and Graves' hyperthyroidism. The CDR3 has 16 amino acids. The V end was cut by 5 bases, the J end by 11 bases, with 25 bases between. Per germline, CDR1 ENHRY and CDR2 SYGVKD. TCR beta CDR3 amplification used RNA transcripts. Scientists carried out first-round RT-PCR using HTBI primers and then a second-round multiplex PCR. TCRdb re-analysed the multiplex PCR reads in MiXCR, keeping a single row per CDR3 protein. Seen here are over a million distinct CDR3 sequences, about two fifths observed once, and the top ten hold roughly 11%.

Sequencing used peripheral blood or thyroid tissue (not recorded which). The V gene is TRBV10-3, the J gene TRBJ1-5; tentatively, D is TRBD1 (6 bases). The clonotype originates from an adult man with Graves' hyperthyroidism. CDR3: CAISRSTGPDQETQHF. CDR3 in DNA: TGTGCCATCAGTCGCTCGACAGGACCAGACCAAGAGACCCAGCATTTT.